This T cell receptor beta chain is from a study of early T cells in non-severe SARS-CoV-2 infection. MiXCR, run by TCRdb on the 5' RACE reads, gives a single entry per CDR3 protein. This sample has more than 50,000 distinct CDR3 sequences, with approximately 12% found just once. In regard to this clonotype: The antigen remains undetermined.

Germline V lookup: CDR1 MDHEN, CDR2 SYDVKM. The CDR3 contains 12 residues. Trimming pared 2 bases from V and 7 bases from J, leaving 9 bases between. Findings of the study overall: Lookups in VDJdb leaned toward anti-spike CD8 responses and missed private and CD4 specificities.

Material: whole blood. The receptor's source is an adult who was a healthcare worker with PCR-confirmed SARS-CoV-2 infection or an uninfected control (not recorded which). This sequence joins TRBV28 and TRBJ2-7; D not certain. CDR3 DNA sequence: TGTGCCAGCAGTTTAGAGGATTTAGAGCAGTACTTC. Translated: CASSLEDLEQYF.